This TCR beta chain appears in the sequencing data of a study of response to subunit inactivated influenza vaccine. There are 16 residues in the CDR3. The ends were cut back, 3 bases at V and 8 bases at J, with 17 bases in the middle. In germline, CDR1 is SGHVS, CDR2 FNYEAQ. TCRdb re-called the RT-PCR reads through MiXCR, storing one row per CDR3 protein. Seen here are hundreds of thousands of distinct CDR3 sequences, 6% to 9% observed once, and the top ten hold around 13%. The chain carries TRBV7-6 and TRBJ1-6, with D uncertain. The specimen comprised PBMCs from blood, sampled around 25 months after vaccination. The receptor comes from a man aged 50-75 years who received an inactivated influenza vaccine. The CDR3 is CASSFGVRSDDSPLHF. Here the CDR3 DNA reads TGTGCCAGCAGCTTCGGGGTTAGGTCAGATGATTCACCCCTCCACTTT.